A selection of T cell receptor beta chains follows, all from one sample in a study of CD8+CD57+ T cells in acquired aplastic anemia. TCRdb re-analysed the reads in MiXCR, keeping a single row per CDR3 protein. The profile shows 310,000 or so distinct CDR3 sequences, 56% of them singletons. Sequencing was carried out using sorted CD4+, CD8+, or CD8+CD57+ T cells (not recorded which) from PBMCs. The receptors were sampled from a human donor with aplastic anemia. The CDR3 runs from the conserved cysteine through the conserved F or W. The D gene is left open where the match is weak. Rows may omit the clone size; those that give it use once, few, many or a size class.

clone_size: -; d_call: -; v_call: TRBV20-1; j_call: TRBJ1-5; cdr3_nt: TGCAGTGCTAGAGGGTGGTTCAGGGCCCAGCATTTT; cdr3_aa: CSARGWFRAQHF
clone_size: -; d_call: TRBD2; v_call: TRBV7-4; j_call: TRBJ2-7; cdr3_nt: TGTGCCAGCAGCTCCCGAACTAGCGGGGTACCCTACGAGCAGTACTTC; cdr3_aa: CASSSRTSGVPYEQYF
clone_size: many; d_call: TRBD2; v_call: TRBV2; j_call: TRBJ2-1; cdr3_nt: TGTGCCAGCAGTGAAGGTCGAGCGGGAGGGCCGGGTGAGCAGTTCTTC; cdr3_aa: CASSEGRAGGPGEQFF
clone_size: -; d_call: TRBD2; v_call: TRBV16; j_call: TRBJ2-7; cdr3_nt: TGTGCCAGCACCCGCTCTAGCGGGGCCACCTACGAGCAGTACTTC; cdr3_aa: CASTRSSGATYEQYF
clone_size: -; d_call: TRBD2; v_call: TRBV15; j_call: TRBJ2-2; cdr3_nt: TGTGCCACCAGCCCTAGCGGGAGCTACACCGGGGAGCTGTTTTTT; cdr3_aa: CATSPSGSYTGELFF
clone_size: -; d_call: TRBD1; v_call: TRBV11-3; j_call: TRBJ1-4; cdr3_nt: TGTGCCAGCAGCTTATTTAAGGGGGCGCCTCGGGATGAAAAACTGTTTTTT; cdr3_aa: CASSLFKGAPRDEKLFF
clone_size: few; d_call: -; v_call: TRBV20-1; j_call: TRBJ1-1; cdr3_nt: TGCAGTGCCACCTCTGTGCTGACTGAAGCTTTCTTT; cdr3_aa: CSATSVLTEAFF
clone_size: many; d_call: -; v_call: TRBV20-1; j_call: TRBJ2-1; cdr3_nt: TGCAGTGCTAGAGACTTAAAACAAAACAATGAGCAGTTCTTC; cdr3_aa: CSARDLKQNNEQFF
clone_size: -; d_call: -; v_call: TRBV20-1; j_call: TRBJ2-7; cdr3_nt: TGCAGTGCTAGAGTAGGGAGTGGCAACGAGCAGTACTTC; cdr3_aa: CSARVGSGNEQYF
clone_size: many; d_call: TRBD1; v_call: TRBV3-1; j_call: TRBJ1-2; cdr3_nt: TGTGCCAGCAGCCCTACGGGACAGGGGGCTTCTGGCTACACCTTC; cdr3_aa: CASSPTGQGASGYTF
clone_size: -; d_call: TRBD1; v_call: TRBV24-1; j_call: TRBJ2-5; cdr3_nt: TGTGCCACCAGTGATCCCGGCGGGACAGGCCAACAAGAGACCCAGTACTTC; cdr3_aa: CATSDPGGTGQQETQYF
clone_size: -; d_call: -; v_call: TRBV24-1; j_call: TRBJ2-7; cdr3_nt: TGTGCCACCAGTGTAGGGGAGCAGCAGTACTTC; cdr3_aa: CATSVGEQQYF
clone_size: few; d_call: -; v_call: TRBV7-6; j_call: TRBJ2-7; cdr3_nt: TGTGCCAGCAGCTCCACGCCACTCGAGCAGTACTTC; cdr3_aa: CASSSTPLEQYF
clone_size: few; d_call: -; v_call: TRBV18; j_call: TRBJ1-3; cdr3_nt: TGTGCCAGCTCACCAACAGCGTACTCTGGAAACACCATATATTTT; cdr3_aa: CASSPTAYSGNTIYF
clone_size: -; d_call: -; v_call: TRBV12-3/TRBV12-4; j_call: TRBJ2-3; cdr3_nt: TGTGCCAGCATCCCGGGGATTAGCACAGATACGCAGTATTTT; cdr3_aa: CASIPGISTDTQYF
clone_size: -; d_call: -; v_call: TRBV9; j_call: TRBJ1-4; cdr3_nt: TGTGCCAGCAGCGTAGGGCAGGGACTAAATGAAAAACTGTTTTTT; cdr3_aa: CASSVGQGLNEKLFF
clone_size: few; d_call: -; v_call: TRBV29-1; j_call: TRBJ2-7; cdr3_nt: TGCAGCGTCGTCACAGGGATACCCTCCTACGAGCAGTACTTC; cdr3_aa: CSVVTGIPSYEQYF
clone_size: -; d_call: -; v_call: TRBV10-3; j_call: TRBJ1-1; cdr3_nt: TGTGCCATCAGTCCTGGGGGTGGGGAGGGGGTGAACACTGAAGCTTTCTTT; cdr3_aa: CAISPGGGEGVNTEAFF
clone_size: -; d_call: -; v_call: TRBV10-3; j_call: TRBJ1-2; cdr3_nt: TGTGCCAGCAGTGTAGCGGTAAACTATGGCTACACCTTC; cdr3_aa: CASSVAVNYGYTF
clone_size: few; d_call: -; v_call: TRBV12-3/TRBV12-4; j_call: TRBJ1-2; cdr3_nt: TGTGCCAGCAGTTCCTGGGGGGGTCCTAACTATGGCTACACCTTC; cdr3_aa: CASSSWGGPNYGYTF
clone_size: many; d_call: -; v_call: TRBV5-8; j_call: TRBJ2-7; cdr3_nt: TGTGCCAGCCCAGACAGACTATCCTACGAGCAGTACTTC; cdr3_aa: CASPDRLSYEQYF
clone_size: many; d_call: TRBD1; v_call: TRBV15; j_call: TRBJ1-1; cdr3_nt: TGTGCCACCAGCGACAGGGCCCCCGCTGTAGCTTTCTTT; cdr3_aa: CATSDRAPAVAFF
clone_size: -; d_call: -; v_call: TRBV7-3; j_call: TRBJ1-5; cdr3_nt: TGTGCCAGCAGCCGCGGGGGGGCCAAAAGAGAGACCCAGCATTTT; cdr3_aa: CASSRGGAKRETQHF
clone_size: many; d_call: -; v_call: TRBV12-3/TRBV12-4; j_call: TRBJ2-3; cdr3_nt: TGTGCCAGCAGTATATTCGGCACAGATACGCAGTATTTT; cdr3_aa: CASSIFGTDTQYF
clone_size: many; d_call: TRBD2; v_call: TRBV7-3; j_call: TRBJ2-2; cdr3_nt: TGTGCCAGCAGGGGGACTAGCAACGCCGGGGAGCTGTTTTTT; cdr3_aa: CASRGTSNAGELFF
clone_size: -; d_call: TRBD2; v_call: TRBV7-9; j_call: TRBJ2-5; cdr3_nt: TGTGCCAGCAGCTTAATCGGGACTAGCGGGAGTGTCGAGATCCAGTACTTC; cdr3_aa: CASSLIGTSGSVEIQYF
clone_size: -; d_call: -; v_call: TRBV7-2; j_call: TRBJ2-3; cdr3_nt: TGTGCCAGCAGCCCCAGACCTATGGACACAGATACGCAGTATTTT; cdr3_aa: CASSPRPMDTDTQYF
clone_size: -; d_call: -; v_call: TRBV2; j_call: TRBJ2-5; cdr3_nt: TGTGCCACCAGTGACGGACCGCTGGGGGAGACCCAGTACTTC; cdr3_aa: CATSDGPLGETQYF
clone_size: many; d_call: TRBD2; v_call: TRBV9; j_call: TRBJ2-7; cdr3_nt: TGTGCCAGCAGCGTAGTGCCAGCGGGAGCCTTCTACGAGCAGTACTTC; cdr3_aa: CASSVVPAGAFYEQYF
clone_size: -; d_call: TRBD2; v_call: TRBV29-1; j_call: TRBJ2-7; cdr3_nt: TGCAGCGTTCGACTAGCGGGGTCGTCCTCCTCCTACGAGCAGTACTTC; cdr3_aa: CSVRLAGSSSSYEQYF